Below, one T cell receptor (beta chain) is given with its context. These data are taken from a study of OX40 agonist ivuxolimab in advanced cancers. The repertoire was sequenced with immunoSEQ multiplex PCR; TCRdb's copy has only in-frame clones and lacks some. Among 80,000 or so clones, 80% to 95% were seen once, and the ten largest hold 1.5% to 2%. This TCR was recovered from an adult with an advanced solid tumor such as melanoma, head and neck, liver or kidney cancer. The sequencing here drew on CD4+ or CD8+ T cells sorted from blood, taken in a trial of the OX40 agonist ivuxolimab.

The CDR3 is CASSLNGNTEAFF. The CDR3, as DNA: TGTGCCAGCAGCTTAAACGGGAACACTGAAGCTTTCTTT. V and J are TRBV7-6 and TRBJ1-1; no reliable D call. Per germline, CDR1 SGHVS and CDR2 FNYEAQ. The CDR3 runs to 13 residues. Trimming took 2 bases from V and 1 from J, leaving 5 bases between them.